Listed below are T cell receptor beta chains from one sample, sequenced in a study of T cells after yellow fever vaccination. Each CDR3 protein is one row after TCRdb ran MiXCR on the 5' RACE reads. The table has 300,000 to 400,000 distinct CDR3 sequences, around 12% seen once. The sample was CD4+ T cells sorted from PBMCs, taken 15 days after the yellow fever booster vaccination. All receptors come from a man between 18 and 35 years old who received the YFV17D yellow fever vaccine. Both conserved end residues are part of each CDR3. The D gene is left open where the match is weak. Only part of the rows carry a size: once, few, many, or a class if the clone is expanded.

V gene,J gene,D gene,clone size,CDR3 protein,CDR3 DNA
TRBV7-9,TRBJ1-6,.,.,CASSPGDSPVSPLHF,TGTGCCAGCAGCCCAGGCGACTCCCCGGTATCACCCCTCCACTTT
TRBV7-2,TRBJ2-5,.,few,CASSQALGGETQYF,TGTGCCAGCAGCCAGGCCCTGGGGGGCGAGACCCAGTACTTC
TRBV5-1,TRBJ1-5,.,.,CASSPTGDTKNQPQHF,TGCGCCAGCAGCCCGACCGGGGATACGAAAAATCAGCCCCAGCATTTT
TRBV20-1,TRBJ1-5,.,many,CSAKDSNQPQHF,TGCAGTGCTAAAGACAGCAATCAGCCCCAGCATTTT
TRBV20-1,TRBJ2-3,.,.,CSARNPGASDTQYF,TGCAGTGCTAGAAATCCGGGGGCGTCAGATACGCAGTATTTT
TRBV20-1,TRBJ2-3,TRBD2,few,CSARWTSGPTDTQYF,TGCAGTGCTAGATGGACTAGCGGTCCCACAGATACGCAGTATTTT
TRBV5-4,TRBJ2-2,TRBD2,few,CASSQGLAGGPTGELFF,TGTGCCAGCAGCCAAGGACTAGCGGGGGGGCCTACCGGGGAGCTGTTTTTT
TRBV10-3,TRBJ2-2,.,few,CAISELDTGELFF,TGTGCCATCAGTGAGCTGGACACCGGGGAGCTGTTTTTT
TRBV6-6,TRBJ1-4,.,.,CASTDRSTNEKLFF,TGTGCCAGCACCGACAGGTCAACTAATGAAAAACTGTTTTTT
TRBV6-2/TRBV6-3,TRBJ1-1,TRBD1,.,CASSSPGGRAEAFF,TGTGCCAGCAGTTCCCCAGGGGGCAGGGCTGAAGCTTTCTTT
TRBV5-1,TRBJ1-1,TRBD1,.,CASSLRVGQGGTEAFF,TGCGCCAGCAGCTTGCGGGTAGGACAGGGAGGCACTGAAGCTTTCTTT
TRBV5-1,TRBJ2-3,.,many,CASSLGLATDTQYF,TGCGCCAGCAGCTTGGGGCTAGCGACAGATACGCAGTATTTT
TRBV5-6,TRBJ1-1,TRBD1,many,CASSKTGGLEAFF,TGTGCCAGCAGCAAGACAGGGGGCCTCGAAGCTTTCTTT
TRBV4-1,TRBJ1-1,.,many,CASSRGVTEAFF,TGCGCCAGCAGCCGAGGGGTCACTGAAGCTTTCTTT